The entry below gives a single T cell receptor (beta chain) sequence along with its context. Its antigen is unknown. No per-base quality is available; no much larger clone lies one base away. Library generation was performed with RT-PCR. Sequencing took place on an Illumina MiSeq. TCRdb reprocessed the public reads (quality trimming at Q25 with fastp, clone calling with MiXCR) and kept in-frame beta chains. Here each entry gathers all rows of one CDR3 protein and keeps the most common genes and DNA. The sample has hundreds of thousands of distinct CDR3 sequences on record, more than 13% of them singletons. The top ten clonotypes cover about 3.6% of the sample. This entry is derived from a study (dated by TCRdb to about 2016). V is cut by 7 bases and J by 4 bases, and the space between the germline ends is 10 bases. CDR1 and CDR2 are drawn from the germline V gene: SQVTM, ANQGSEA. The CDR3, from cysteine to phenylalanine, totals 11 residues. Only the CDR3 DNA stays, 33 bases, in frame from base 1.

The sequence was obtained from a female donor in good health, serving as a healthy control. Recombination joined TRBV29-1 with TRBJ2-5; the D segment is perhaps TRBD1 or TRBD2, each sharing 6 matched bases. The sample taken for sequencing was memory CD4+ T cells from blood. The CDR3 has the sequence CSGGGGETQYF. The sequenced DNA: TGCAGCGGAGGAGGGGGAGAGACCCAGTACTTC.